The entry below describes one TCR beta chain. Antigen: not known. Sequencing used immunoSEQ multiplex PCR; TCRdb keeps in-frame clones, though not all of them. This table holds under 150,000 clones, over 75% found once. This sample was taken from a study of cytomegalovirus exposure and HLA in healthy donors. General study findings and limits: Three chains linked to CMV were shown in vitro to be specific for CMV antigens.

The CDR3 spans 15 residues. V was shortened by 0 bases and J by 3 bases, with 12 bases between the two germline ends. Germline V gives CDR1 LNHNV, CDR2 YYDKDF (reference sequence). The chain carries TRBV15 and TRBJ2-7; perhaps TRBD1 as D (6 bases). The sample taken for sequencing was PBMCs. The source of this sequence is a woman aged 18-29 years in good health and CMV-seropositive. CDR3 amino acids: CATSRDRGQIYEQYF. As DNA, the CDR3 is TGTGCCACCAGCAGAGATCGCGGACAGATCTACGAGCAGTACTTC.